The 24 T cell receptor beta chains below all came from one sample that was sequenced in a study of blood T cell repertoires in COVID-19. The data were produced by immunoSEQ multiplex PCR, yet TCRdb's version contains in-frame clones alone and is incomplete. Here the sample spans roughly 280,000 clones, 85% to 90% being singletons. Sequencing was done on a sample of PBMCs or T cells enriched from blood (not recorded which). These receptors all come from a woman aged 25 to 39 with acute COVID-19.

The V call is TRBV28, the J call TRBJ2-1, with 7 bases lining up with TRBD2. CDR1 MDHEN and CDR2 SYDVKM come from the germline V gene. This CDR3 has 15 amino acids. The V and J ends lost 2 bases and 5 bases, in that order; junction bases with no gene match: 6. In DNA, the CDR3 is TGTGCCAGCAGTTTACCGGGAGGTAGCGACAATGAGCAGTTCTTC. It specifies CASSLPGGSDNEQFF.

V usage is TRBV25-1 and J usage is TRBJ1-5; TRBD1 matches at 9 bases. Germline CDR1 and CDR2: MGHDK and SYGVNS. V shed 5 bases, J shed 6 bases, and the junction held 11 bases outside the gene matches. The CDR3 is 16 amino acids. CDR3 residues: CASSPTQGAPGQPQHF. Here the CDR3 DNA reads TGTGCCAGCAGTCCCACACAGGGGGCGCCCGGTCAGCCCCAGCATTTT.

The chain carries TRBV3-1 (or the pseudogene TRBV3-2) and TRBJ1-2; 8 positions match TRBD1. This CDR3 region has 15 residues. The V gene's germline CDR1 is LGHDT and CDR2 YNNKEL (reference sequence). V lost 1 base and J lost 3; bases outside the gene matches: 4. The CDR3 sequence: CASSQGGQAYYGYTF. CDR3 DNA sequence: TGTGCCAGCAGCCAAGGGGGACAGGCATACTATGGCTACACCTTC.

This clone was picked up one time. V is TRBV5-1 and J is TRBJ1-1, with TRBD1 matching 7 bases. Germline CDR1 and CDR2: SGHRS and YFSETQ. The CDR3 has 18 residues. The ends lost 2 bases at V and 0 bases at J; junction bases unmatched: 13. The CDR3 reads CASSFVPPGQFLNTEAFF. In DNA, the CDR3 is TGCGCCAGCAGCTTTGTACCCCCGGGACAGTTTTTGAACACTGAAGCTTTCTTT.

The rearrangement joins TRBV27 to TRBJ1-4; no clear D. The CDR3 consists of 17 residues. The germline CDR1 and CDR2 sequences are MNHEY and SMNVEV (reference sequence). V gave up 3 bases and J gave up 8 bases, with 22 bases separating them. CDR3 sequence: CASSFKFETLHGEKLFF. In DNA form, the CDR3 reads TGTGCCAGCAGTTTTAAGTTTGAGACTCTCCACGGCGAAAAACTGTTTTTT.

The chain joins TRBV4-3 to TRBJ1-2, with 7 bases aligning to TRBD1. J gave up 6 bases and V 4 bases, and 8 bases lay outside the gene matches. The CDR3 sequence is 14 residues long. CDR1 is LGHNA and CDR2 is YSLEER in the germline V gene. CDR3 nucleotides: TGCGCCAGCAGCCTAGGACAGGACGGTGATGGCTACACCTTC. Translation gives CASSLGQDGDGYTF.

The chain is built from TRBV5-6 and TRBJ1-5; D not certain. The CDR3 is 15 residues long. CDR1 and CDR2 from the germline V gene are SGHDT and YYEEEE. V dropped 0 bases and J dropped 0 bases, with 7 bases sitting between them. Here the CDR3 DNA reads TGTGCCAGCAGCTTGGCGGGATATAGCAATCAGCCCCAGCATTTT. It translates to CASSLAGYSNQPQHF.

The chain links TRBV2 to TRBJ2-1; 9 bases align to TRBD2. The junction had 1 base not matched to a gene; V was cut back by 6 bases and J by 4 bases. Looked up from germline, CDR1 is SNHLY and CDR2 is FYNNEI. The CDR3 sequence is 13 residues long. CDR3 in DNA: TGTGCCAGCAGCCTAGCGGGGTACAATGAGCAGTTCTTC. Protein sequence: CASSLAGYNEQFF.

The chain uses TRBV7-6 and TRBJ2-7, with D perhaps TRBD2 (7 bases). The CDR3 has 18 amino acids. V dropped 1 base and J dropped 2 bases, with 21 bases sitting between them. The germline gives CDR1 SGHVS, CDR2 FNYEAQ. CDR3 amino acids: CASSLGGREGRETYEQYF. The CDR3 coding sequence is TGTGCCAGCAGCTTAGGGGGGCGCGAGGGGCGGGAGACCTACGAGCAGTACTTC.

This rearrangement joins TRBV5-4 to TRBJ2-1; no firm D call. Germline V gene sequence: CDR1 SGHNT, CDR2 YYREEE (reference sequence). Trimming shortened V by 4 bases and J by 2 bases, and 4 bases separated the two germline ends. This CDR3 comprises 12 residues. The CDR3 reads CASSLPYNEQFF. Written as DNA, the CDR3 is TGTGCCAGCAGCCTCCCCTACAATGAGCAGTTCTTC.

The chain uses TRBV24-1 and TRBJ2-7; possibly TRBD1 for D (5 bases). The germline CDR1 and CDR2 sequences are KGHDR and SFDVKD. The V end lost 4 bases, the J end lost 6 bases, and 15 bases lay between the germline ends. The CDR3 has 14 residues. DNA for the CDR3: TGTGCCACCAGTGACACCATTGACAGTGGCGAGCAGTACTTC. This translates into CATSDTIDSGEQYF.

The CDR3 sequence: CASRRGELEDTQYF. CDR3 coding DNA: TGTGCCAGCAGGCGGGGAGAGTTAGAAGATACGCAGTATTTT. This chain joins TRBV2 and TRBJ2-3; the D gene is possibly TRBD2 (6 bases). The germline V and J ends were trimmed by 6 bases and 5 bases, with 15 bases remaining between them. The CDR3 totals 14 residues. Germline V lookup: CDR1 SNHLY, CDR2 FYNNEI.

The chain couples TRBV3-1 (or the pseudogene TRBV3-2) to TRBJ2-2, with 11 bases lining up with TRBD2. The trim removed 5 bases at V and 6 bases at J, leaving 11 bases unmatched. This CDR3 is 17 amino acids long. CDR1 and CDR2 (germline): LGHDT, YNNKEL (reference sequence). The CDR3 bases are TGTGCCAGCAGCTTAGGCCTAGCGGGAGGCTTTGCCGGGGAGCTGTTTTTT. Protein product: CASSLGLAGGFAGELFF.

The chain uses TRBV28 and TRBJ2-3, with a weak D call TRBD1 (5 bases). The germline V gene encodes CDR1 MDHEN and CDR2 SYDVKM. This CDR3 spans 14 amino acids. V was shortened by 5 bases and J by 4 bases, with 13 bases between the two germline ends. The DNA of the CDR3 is TGTGCCAGCAGTCTGGGCCAGGGCCCAGATACGCAGTATTTT. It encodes CASSLGQGPDTQYF.

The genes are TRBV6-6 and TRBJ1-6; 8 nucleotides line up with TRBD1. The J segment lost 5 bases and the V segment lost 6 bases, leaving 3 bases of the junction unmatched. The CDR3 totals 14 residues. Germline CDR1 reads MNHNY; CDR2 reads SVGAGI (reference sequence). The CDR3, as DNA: TGTGCCAGCAGGCCGACAGGGGATAATTCACCCCTCCACTTT. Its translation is CASRPTGDNSPLHF.

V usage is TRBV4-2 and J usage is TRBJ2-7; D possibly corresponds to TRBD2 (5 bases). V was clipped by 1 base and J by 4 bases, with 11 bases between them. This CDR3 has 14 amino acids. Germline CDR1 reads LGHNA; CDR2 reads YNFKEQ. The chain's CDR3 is CASSQGAGEYEQYF. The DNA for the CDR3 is TGTGCCAGCAGCCAAGGAGCCGGGGAATACGAGCAGTACTTC.

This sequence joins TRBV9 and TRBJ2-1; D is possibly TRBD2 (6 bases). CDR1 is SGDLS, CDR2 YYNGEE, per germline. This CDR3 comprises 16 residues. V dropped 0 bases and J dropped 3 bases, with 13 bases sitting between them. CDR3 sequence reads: CASSVVSGVSYNEQFF. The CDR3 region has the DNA TGTGCCAGCAGCGTAGTATCGGGAGTGAGCTACAATGAGCAGTTCTTC.

The CDR3: CASSPGGSSGVGEQYF. CDR3 DNA: TGTGCCAGCTCACCCGGAGGTTCTTCAGGGGTCGGCGAGCAGTACTTC. The chain uses TRBV18 and TRBJ2-7; weak D call: TRBD1 (6 bases). This CDR3 has 16 residues. The germline V gene encodes CDR1 KGHSH and CDR2 LQKENI. Trimming removed 3 bases from V and 6 bases from J, with 21 bases in between.

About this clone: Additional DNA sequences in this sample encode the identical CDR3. CDR3 loop: CASSLTGDSNQPQHF. The CDR3 bases are TGTGCCAGCAGCTTAACGGGCGATAGCAATCAGCCCCAGCATTTT. This chain connects TRBV7-3 to TRBJ1-5; D uncertain. Germline assignment: CDR1 SGHTA and CDR2 FQGTGA. The CDR3 consists of 15 residues. With 0 bases removed from V and 0 bases from J, the gap between germline ends came to 6 bases.

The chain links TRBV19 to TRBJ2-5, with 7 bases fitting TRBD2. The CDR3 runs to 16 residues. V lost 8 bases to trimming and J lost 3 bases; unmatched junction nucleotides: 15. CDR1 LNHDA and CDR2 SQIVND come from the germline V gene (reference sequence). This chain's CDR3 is CASGRGRGRREETQYF. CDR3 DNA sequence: TGTGCCAGTGGGCGTGGTCGCGGGAGACGAGAAGAGACCCAGTACTTC. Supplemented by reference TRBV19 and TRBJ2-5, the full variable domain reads DGGITQSPKYLFRKEGQNVTLSCEQNLNHDAMYWYRQDPGQGLRLIYYSQIVNDFQKGDIAEGYSVSREKKESFPLTVTSAQKNPTAFYLCASGRGRGRREETQYFGPGTRLLVL.

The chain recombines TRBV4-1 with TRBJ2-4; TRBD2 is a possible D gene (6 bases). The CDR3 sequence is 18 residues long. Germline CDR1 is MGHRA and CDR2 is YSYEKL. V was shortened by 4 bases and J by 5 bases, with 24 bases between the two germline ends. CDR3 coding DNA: TGCGCCAGCAGCCCAGGGCTATCAGGGCAACGGAGGGAAAACATTCAGTACTTC. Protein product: CASSPGLSGQRRENIQYF.

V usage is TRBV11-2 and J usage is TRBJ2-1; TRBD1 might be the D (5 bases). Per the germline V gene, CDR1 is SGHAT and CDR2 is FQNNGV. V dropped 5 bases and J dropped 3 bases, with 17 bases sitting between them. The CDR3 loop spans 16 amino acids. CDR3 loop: CASSGRGQLLYNEQFF. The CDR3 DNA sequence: TGTGCCAGCAGCGGCCGAGGACAACTCCTCTACAATGAGCAGTTCTTC. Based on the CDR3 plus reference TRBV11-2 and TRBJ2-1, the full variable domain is EAGVAQSPRYKIIEKRQSVAFWCNPISGHATLYWYQQILGQGPKLLIQFQNNGVVDDSQLPKDRFSAERLKGVDSTLKIQPAKLEDSAVYLCASSGRGQLLYNEQFFGPGTRLTVL.

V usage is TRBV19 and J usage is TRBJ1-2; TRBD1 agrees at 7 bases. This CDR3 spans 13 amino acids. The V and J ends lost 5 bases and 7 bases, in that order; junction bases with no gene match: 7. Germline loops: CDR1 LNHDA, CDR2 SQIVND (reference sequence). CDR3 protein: CASSAQGDTGYTF. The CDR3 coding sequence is TGTGCCAGTAGTGCTCAGGGGGATACTGGCTACACCTTC.

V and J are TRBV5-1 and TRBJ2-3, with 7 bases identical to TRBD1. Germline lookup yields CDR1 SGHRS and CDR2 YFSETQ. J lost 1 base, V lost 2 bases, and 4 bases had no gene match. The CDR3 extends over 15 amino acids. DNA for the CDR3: TGCGCCAGCAGCTTTGACAGGGACGGCACAGATACGCAGTATTTT. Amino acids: CASSFDRDGTDTQYF.